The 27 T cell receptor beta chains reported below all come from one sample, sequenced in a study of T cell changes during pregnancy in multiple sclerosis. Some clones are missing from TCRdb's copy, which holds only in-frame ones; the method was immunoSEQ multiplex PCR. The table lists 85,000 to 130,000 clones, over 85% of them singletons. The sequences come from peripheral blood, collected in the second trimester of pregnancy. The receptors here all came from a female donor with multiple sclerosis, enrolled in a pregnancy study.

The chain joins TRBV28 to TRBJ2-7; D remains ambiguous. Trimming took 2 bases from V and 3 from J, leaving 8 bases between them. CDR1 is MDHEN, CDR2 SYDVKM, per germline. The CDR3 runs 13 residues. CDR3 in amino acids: CASSLPRDYEQYF. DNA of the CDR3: TGTGCCAGCAGTTTACCTCGAGACTACGAGCAGTACTTC.

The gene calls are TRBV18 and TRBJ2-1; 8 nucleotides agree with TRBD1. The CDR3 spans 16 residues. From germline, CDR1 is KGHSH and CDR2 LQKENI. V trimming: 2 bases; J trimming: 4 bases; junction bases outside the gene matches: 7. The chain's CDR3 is CASSPTRTGRYNEQFF. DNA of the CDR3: TGTGCCAGCTCACCAACAAGGACAGGGAGGTACAATGAGCAGTTCTTC.

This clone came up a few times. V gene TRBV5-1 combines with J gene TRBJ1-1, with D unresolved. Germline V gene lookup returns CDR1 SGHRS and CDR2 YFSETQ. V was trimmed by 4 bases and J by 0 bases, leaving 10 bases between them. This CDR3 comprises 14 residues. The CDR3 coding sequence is TGCGCCAGCAGCCAGGAGGCTTTGAACACTGAAGCTTTCTTT. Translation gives CASSQEALNTEAFF.

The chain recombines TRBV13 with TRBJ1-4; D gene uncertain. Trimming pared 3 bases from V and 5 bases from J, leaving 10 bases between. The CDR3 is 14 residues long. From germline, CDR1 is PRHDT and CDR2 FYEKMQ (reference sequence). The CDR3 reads CASSFRTLNEKLFF. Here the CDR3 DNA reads TGTGCCAGCAGCTTCCGAACTTTAAATGAAAAACTGTTTTTT.

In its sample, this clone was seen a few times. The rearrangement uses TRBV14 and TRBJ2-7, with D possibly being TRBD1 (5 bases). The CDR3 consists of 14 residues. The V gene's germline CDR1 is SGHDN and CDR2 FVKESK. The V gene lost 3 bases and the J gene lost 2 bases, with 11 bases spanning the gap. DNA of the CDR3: TGTGCCAGCAGCCACCCGCAGGGAACCTACGAGCAGTACTTC. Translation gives CASSHPQGTYEQYF.

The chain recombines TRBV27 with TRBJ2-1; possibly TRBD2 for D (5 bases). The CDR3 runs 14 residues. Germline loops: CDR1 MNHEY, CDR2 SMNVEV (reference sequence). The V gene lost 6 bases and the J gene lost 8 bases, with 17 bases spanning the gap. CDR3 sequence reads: CASSPRSFGDEQFF. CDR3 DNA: TGTGCCAGCAGCCCCCGGTCCTTCGGGGATGAGCAGTTCTTC.

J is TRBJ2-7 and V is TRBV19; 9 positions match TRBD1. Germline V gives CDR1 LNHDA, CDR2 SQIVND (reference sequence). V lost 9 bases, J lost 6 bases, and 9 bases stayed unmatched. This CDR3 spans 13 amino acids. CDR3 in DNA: TGTGCCAGCGGACAGGGGTTCGGCGGCGAGCAGTACTTC. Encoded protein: CASGQGFGGEQYF.

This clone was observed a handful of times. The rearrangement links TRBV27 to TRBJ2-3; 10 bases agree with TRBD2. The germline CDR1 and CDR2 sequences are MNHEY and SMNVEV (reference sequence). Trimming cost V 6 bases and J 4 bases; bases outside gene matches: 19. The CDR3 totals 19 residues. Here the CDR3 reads CASSFSPRLAGVVADTQYF. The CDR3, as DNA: TGTGCCAGCAGCTTTTCCCCCCGGCTAGCGGGAGTGGTGGCAGATACGCAGTATTTT.

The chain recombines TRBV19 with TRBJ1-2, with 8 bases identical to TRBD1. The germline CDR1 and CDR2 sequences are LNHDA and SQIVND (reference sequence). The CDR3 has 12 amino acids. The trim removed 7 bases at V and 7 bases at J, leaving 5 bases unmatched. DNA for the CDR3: TGTGCCAGTAAGCAGGGGGCGCTTGGCTACACCTTC. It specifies CASKQGALGYTF.

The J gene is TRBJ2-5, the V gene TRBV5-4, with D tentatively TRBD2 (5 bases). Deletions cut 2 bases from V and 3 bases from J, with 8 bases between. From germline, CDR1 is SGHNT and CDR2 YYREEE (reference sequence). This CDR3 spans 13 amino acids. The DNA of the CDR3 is TGTGCCAGCAGCTTTACTAGGGAAGAGACCCAGTACTTC. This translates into CASSFTREETQYF.

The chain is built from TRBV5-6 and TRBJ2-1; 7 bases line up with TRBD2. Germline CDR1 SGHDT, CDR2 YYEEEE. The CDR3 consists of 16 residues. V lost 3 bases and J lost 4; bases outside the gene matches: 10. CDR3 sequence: CASSSLAEGTYNEQFF. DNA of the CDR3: TGTGCCAGCAGCTCGCTAGCGGAGGGGACTTACAATGAGCAGTTCTTC. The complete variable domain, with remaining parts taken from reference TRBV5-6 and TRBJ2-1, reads DAGVTQSPTHLIKTRGQQVTLRCSPKSGHDTVSWYQQALGQGPQFIFQYYEEEERQRGNFPDRFSGHQFPNYSSELNVNALLLGDSALYLCASSSLAEGTYNEQFFGPGTRLTVL.

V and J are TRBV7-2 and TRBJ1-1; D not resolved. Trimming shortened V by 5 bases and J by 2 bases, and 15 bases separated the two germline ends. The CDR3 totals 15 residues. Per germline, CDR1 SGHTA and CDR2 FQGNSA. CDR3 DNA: TGTGCCAGCAGCCCGATTTCGTCGGGTAACACTGAAGCTTTCTTT. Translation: CASSPISSGNTEAFF.

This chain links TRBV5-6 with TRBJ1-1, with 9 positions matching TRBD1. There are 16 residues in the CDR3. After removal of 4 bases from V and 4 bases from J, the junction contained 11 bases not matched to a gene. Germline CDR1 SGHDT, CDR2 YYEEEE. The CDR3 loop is CASSRKVGTGRTEAFF. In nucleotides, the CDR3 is TGTGCCAGCAGCAGAAAGGTCGGGACAGGGCGCACTGAAGCTTTCTTT.

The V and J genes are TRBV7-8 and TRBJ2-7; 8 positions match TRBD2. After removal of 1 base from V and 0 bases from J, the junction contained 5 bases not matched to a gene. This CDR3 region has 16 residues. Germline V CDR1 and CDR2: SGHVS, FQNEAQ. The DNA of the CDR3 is TGTGCCAGCAGCTTAGTAAAGCGGGGGCCCTCCTACGAGCAGTACTTC. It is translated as CASSLVKRGPSYEQYF.

The CDR3 coding sequence is TGTGCCAGCACACGGGGAAATTCACCCCTCCACTTT. This sequence encodes CASTRGNSPLHF. This chain links TRBV2 with TRBJ1-6; D not resolved. V was clipped by 7 bases and J by 7 bases, with 8 bases between them. CDR1 and CDR2 (germline): SNHLY, FYNNEI. CDR3 length: 12 residues.

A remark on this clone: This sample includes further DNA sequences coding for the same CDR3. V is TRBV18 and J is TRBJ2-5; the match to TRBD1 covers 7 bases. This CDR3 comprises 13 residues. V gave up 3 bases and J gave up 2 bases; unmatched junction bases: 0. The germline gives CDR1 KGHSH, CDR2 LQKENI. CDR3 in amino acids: CASSPGQQETQYF. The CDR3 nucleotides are TGTGCCAGCTCACCGGGACAGCAAGAGACCCAGTACTTC.

The CDR3 loop is CASSQGGGTNEQFF. CDR3 sequence (DNA): TGTGCCAGCAGTCAGGGTGGGGGGACCAATGAGCAGTTCTTC. This rearrangement joins TRBV6-5 to TRBJ2-1, with a possible D match to TRBD2 (6 bases). This CDR3 region has 14 residues. Germline lookup yields CDR1 MNHEY and CDR2 SVGAGI. With 5 bases removed from V and 6 bases from J, the gap between germline ends came to 14 bases.

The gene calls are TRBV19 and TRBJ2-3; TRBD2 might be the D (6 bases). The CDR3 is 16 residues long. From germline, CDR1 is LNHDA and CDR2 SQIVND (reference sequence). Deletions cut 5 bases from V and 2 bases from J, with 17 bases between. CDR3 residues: CASSFSGLAVTDTQYF. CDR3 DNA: TGTGCCAGTAGTTTTTCGGGACTGGCTGTCACAGATACGCAGTATTTT. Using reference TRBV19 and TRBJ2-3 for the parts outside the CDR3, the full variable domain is DGGITQSPKYLFRKEGQNVTLSCEQNLNHDAMYWYRQDPGQGLRLIYYSQIVNDFQKGDIAEGYSVSREKKESFPLTVTSAQKNPTAFYLCASSFSGLAVTDTQYFGPGTRLTVL.

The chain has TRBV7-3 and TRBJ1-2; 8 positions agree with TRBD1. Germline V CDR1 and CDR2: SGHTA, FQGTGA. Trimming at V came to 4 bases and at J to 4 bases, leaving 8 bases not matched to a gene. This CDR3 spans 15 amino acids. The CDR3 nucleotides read TGTGCCAGCAGCTCTTCGGGACAGGCCCTCTATGGCTACACCTTC. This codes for CASSSSGQALYGYTF. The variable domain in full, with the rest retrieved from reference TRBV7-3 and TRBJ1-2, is GAGVSQTPSNKVTEKGKYVELRCDPISGHTALYWYRQSLGQGPEFLIYFQGTGAADDSGLPNDRFFAVRPEGSVSTLKIQRTERGDSAVYLCASSSSGQALYGYTFGSGTRLTVV.

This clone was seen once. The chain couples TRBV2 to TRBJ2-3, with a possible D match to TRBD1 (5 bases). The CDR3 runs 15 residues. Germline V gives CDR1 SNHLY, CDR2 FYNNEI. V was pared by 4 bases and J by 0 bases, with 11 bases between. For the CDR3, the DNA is TGTGCCAGCAGTGTGACAGTACCTAGCACAGATACGCAGTATTTT. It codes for CASSVTVPSTDTQYF.

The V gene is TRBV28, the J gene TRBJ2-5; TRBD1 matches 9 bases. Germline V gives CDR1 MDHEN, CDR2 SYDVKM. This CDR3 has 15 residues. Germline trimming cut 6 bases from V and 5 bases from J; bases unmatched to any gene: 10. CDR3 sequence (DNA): TGTGCCAGCAGATCAGAGAAGACAGGGGGTGAGACCCAGTACTTC. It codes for CASRSEKTGGETQYF.

The CDR3, as DNA: TGTGCCAGCTCACCGGCGGCTAGCTCCTACAATGAGCAGTTCTTC. Translation gives CASSPAASSYNEQFF. This rearrangement joins TRBV18 to TRBJ2-1; D not resolved. CDR3 length: 15 amino acids. Between the trimmed V and J ends, which lost 3 bases and 0 bases, there was a span of 9 bases. Looked up from germline, CDR1 is KGHSH and CDR2 is LQKENI.

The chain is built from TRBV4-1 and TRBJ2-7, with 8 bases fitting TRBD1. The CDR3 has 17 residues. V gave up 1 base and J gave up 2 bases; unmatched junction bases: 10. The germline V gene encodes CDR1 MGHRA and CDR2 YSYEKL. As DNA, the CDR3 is TGCGCCAGCAGCCAAGGTTACCTCCGGGACAGGACCTACGAGCAGTACTTC. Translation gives CASSQGYLRDRTYEQYF.

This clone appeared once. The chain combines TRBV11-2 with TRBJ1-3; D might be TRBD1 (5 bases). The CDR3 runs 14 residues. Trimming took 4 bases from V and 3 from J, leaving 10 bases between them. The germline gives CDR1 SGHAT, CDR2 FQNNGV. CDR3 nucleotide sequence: TGTGCCAGCAGCTCGCTAGGGGTTGGAAACACCATATATTTT. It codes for CASSSLGVGNTIYF.

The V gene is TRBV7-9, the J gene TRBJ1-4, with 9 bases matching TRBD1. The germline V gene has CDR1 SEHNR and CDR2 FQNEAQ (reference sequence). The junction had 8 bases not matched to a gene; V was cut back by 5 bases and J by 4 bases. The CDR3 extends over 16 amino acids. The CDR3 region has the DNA TGTGCCAGCAGCCTCTCGGGACAGGGATTTAATGAAAAACTGTTTTTT. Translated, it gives CASSLSGQGFNEKLFF.

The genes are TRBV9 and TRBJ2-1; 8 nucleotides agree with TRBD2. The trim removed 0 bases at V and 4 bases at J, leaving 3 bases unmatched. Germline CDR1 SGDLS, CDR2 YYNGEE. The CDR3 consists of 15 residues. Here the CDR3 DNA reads TGTGCCAGCAGCGTAGTTAGCGGGATATACAATGAGCAGTTCTTC. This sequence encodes CASSVVSGIYNEQFF. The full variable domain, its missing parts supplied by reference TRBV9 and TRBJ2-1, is DSGVTQTPKHLITATGQRVTLRCSPRSGDLSVYWYQQSLDQGLQFLIQYYNGEERAKGNILERFSAQQFPDLHSELNLSSLELGDSALYFCASSVVSGIYNEQFFGPGTRLTVL.

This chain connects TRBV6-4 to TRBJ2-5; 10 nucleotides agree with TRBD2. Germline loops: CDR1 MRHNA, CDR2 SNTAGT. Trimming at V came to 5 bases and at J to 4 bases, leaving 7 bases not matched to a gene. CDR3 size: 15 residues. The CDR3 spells CASSLRTSGSETQYF. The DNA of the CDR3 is TGTGCCAGCAGTTTACGGACTAGCGGATCAGAGACCCAGTACTTC.